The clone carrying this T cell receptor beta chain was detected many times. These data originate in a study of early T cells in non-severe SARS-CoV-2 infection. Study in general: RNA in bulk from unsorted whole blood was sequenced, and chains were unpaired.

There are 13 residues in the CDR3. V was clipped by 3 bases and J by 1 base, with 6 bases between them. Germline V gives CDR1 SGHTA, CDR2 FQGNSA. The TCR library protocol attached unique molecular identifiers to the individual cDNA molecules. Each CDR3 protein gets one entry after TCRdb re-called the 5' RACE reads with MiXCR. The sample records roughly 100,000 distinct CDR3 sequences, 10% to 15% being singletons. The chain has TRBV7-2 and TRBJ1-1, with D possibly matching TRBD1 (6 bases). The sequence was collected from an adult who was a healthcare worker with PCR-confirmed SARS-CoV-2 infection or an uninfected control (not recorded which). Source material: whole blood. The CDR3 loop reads CASSLDRNTEAFF. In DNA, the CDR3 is TGTGCCAGCAGCTTGGACAGGAACACTGAAGCTTTCTTT.